This TCR beta chain was sequenced in a study of blood T cells in healthy people across ages. A second PCR, run for about 6 to 11 cycles, used a sample-barcoded 5' primer plus a J-beta primer mix. One entry per CDR3 protein results from TCRdb running MiXCR on the 5' RACE reads. Altogether about 800,000 distinct CDR3 sequences are present, 20% to 30% being singletons, with the ten largest covering 3% to 4.5%. Study conclusions and caveats: TCR beta diversity correlated strongly with naive T cell percentage.

About this clonotype: Its specificity is not known.

The same sample was also studied in work on T cells of mothers and their children.

The TCR was taken from a boy aged 10-17 years in good health. Sequenced input: blood.

The chain's CDR3 is CASSLEPDEQYF. The CDR3 DNA sequence: TGCGCCAGCAGCCTGGAACCGGACGAGCAGTACTTC. This chain uses TRBV5-1 with TRBJ2-7; D ambiguous. From germline, CDR1 is SGHRS and CDR2 YFSETQ. The V end was cut by 4 bases, the J end by 5 bases, with 10 bases between. The CDR3 has 12 amino acids.